Only a few counts were recorded for the clone carrying this T cell receptor (beta chain). Its antigen is unidentified. CDR3 size: 14 residues. The germline CDR1 and CDR2 sequences are SQVTM and ANQGSEA. The V segment lost 4 bases and the J segment 3 bases; nucleotides outside the gene matches: 3. TCRdb re-derived calls from the 5' RACE reads in MiXCR, one entry per CDR3 protein. Among approximately 400,000 distinct CDR3 sequences listed, more than 15% were seen once. This record comes from a study of CD8 T cells in ankylosing spondylitis. Study-wide results and limits: One TCR beta motif, made up of seven to nine highly homologous variants, appeared characteristic of ankylosing spondylitis blood.

Sequenced material: blood, either unsorted or a sorted T cell fraction (not recorded which). The V call is TRBV29-1, the J call TRBJ2-3; TRBD2 matches 11 bases. The sequence came from a male donor with ankylosing spondylitis. As DNA, the CDR3 is TGCAGCGTTGGAACTAGCGGGGGTACAGATACGCAGTATTTT. It codes for CSVGTSGGTDTQYF.